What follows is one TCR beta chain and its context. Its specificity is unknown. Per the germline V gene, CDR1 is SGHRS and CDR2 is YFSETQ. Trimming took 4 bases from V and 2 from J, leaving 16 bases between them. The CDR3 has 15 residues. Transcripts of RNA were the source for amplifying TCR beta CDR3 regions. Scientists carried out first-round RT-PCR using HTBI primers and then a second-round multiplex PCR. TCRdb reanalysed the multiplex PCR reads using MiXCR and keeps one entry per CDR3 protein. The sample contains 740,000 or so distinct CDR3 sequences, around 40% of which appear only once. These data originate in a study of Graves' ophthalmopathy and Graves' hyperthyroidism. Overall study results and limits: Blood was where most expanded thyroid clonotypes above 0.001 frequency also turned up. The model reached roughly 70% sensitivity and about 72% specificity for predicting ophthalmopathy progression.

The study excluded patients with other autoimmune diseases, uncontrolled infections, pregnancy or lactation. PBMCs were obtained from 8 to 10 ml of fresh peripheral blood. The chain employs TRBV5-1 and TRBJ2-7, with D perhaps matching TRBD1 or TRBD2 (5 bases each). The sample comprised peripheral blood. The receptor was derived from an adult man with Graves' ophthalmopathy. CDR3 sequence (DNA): TGCGCCAGCAGCCCAGACCCCGGGGCACCCTACGAGCAGTACTTC. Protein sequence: CASSPDPGAPYEQYF.